This record covers a single T cell receptor beta chain. The antigen is undetermined. Unmatched junction bases numbered 4, after V lost 3 bases and J lost 2 bases. The CDR3 runs 16 residues. Germline loops: CDR1 MDHEN, CDR2 SYDVKM. PCR amplification relied on 60 Vbeta primers (plus 13 Jbeta primers). Libraries were prepared by immunoSEQ multiplex PCR; TCRdb keeps only in-frame clonotypes and omits some of them. The sample has around 130,000 clones, 70% to 85% seen once. The record originates from a study of cytomegalovirus exposure and HLA in healthy donors. Study at large: A previous analysis identified 100 million or so unique TCR beta sequences derived from 180 million or so T cells. Broader study findings: Highly shared variants forming one cluster were likely a sequencing artifact.

Sequencing was carried out using PBMCs. The genes are TRBV28 and TRBJ2-3; 11 nucleotides line up with TRBD2. The sequence came from a man aged 40-49 years in good health and CMV-seronegative. In DNA, the CDR3 is TGTGCCAGCAGTTTGGGGACTAGCGGATACACAGATACGCAGTATTTT. This codes for CASSLGTSGYTDTQYF.